What follows are 16 T cell receptor beta chains derived from one specimen sequenced in a study of CD8 T cells in ankylosing spondylitis. Study results and caveats: What appeared characteristic of ankylosing spondylitis blood was a TCR beta motif of eight highly homologous variants.

Which antigens these TCRs recognize remains unknown. MiXCR, run by TCRdb on the 5' RACE reads, gives a single entry per CDR3 protein. The sample holds about 210,000 distinct CDR3 sequences; 5.5% to 7.5% are singletons and the top ten take 13% to 15%. Sequencing was done on a sample of blood, either unsorted or a sorted T cell fraction (not recorded which). The receptors here all came from a male donor with ankylosing spondylitis.

This clonotype was picked up many times. J is TRBJ1-2 and V is TRBV6-1, with 8 bases lining up with TRBD1. Germline V lookup: CDR1 MNHNS, CDR2 SASEGT. The trim removed 7 bases at V and 2 bases at J, leaving 9 bases unmatched. The length of the CDR3 is 15 residues. Written as DNA, the CDR3 is TGTGCCAGCACCTACCGGACAGGGAGGAACTATGGCTACACCTTC. Protein product: CASTYRTGRNYGYTF.

The gene calls are TRBV7-2 and TRBJ1-2, with 7 bases aligning to TRBD1. The ends lost 5 bases at V and 8 bases at J; junction bases unmatched: 11. Germline V CDR1 and CDR2: SGHTA, FQGNSA. This CDR3 is 14 amino acids long. As DNA, the CDR3 is TGTGCCAGCAGCCCCTATGAGGGGGCGATAGGCTACACCTTC. Translation gives CASSPYEGAIGYTF.

The sample holds many counts of this clonotype. The CDR3 coding sequence is TGCAGCGTTCTTGACGGGGATGAGACCCAGTACTTC. Translated: CSVLDGDETQYF. The chain carries TRBV29-1 and TRBJ2-5; maybe TRBD2 (5 bases). The CDR3 is made up of 12 amino acids. Germline V gene lookup returns CDR1 SQVTM and CDR2 ANQGSEA. Trimming shortened V by 5 bases and J by 5 bases, and 12 bases separated the two germline ends.

This chain connects TRBV7-6 to TRBJ1-1; the match to TRBD1 covers 8 bases. The junction had 9 bases not matched to a gene; V was cut back by 5 bases and J by 1 base. The CDR3 length is 16 residues. Looked up from germline, CDR1 is SGHVS and CDR2 is FNYEAQ. The DNA for the CDR3 is TGTGCCAGCAGCACAAGGACAGGGAACGGGAACACTGAAGCTTTCTTT. This translates into CASSTRTGNGNTEAFF.

This clonotype was found many times. The genes are TRBV7-6 and TRBJ2-1; D tentatively fits TRBD1 or TRBD2 (5 bases each). The CDR3 covers 13 residues. Germline V gene sequence: CDR1 SGHVS, CDR2 FNYEAQ. The V end was cut by 6 bases, the J end by 4 bases, with 10 bases between. CDR3 nucleotide sequence: TGTGCCAGCAGTCCCGAGGGGTACAATGAGCAGTTCTTC. Its translation is CASSPEGYNEQFF. The variable domain in full, completed from reference TRBV7-6 and TRBJ2-1, reads GAGVSQSPRYKVTKRGQDVALRCDPISGHVSLYWYRQALGQGPEFLTYFNYEAQQDKSGLPNDRFSAERPEGSISTLTIQRTEQRDSAMYRCASSPEGYNEQFFGPGTRLTVL.

This clonotype occurred many times. The chain uses TRBV20-1 and TRBJ1-1; D is perhaps TRBD1 (5 bases). Germline values: CDR1 DFQATT, CDR2 SNEGSKA (reference sequence). V lost 5 bases and J lost 1, with 14 bases in between. CDR3 length equals 14 residues. The CDR3 reads CSAGDPITNTEAFF. Written as DNA, the CDR3 is TGCAGTGCTGGGGACCCCATTACGAACACTGAAGCTTTCTTT.

This clonotype showed up many times. The chain couples TRBV29-1 to TRBJ1-2, with a tentative D call TRBD1 (6 bases). Germline CDR1 is SQVTM and CDR2 is ANQGSEA. This CDR3 has 12 amino acids. V dropped 4 bases and J dropped 2 bases, with 8 bases sitting between them. This chain's CDR3 is CSVVGGNYGYTF. The CDR3 DNA follows: TGCAGCGTTGTAGGGGGAAACTATGGCTACACCTTC.

The rearrangement uses TRBV24-1 and TRBJ2-2; D is unclear. Germline V lookup: CDR1 KGHDR, CDR2 SFDVKD. This CDR3 contains 13 residues. The V end was cut by 9 bases, the J end by 5 bases, with 12 bases between. Written as DNA, the CDR3 is TGTGCCACCTCGGGCACCTTGACCGGGGAGCTGTTTTTT. It translates to CATSGTLTGELFF.

This clonotype was seen more than once but under ten times. This sequence joins TRBV20-1 and TRBJ2-5; D might be TRBD1 (5 bases). Germline lookup yields CDR1 DFQATT and CDR2 SNEGSKA (reference sequence). The CDR3 contains 9 residues. V lost 4 bases and J 9 bases, leaving 6 bases between the germline ends. The DNA for the CDR3 is TGCAGTGCTACGACAGCCCAGTACTTC. Protein product: CSATTAQYF.

This clonotype was recorded many times. The rearrangement joins TRBV29-1 to TRBJ1-2, with TRBD1 matching over 11 bases. J gave up 5 bases and V 6 bases, and 8 bases lay outside the gene matches. CDR1 is SQVTM, CDR2 ANQGSEA, per germline. The CDR3 has 14 residues. The CDR3: CSVPDRGPLYGYTF. CDR3 nucleotides: TGCAGCGTCCCGGACAGGGGGCCATTATATGGCTACACCTTC.

This clonotype was seen more than once but under ten times. The rearrangement uses TRBV5-1 and TRBJ2-1; D may be TRBD1 (6 bases). The germline CDR1 and CDR2 sequences are SGHRS and YFSETQ. This CDR3 has 13 amino acids. V was shortened by 4 bases and J by 9 bases, with 14 bases between the two germline ends. The CDR3 bases are TGCGCCAGCAGCCCAGGGGCCCGAACTGAGCAGTTCTTC. This translates into CASSPGARTEQFF.

Ten or more counts support this clonotype. The chain uses TRBV5-1 and TRBJ1-1, with D perhaps TRBD1 (5 bases). The CDR3 is made up of 14 amino acids. V lost 4 bases and J lost 5, with 15 bases in between. Germline CDR1 SGHRS, CDR2 YFSETQ. Here the CDR3 reads CASSPRDRGTEAFF. DNA for the CDR3: TGCGCCAGCAGCCCCAGGGATCGCGGGACTGAAGCTTTCTTT.

This clonotype was detected many times. J is TRBJ2-3 and V is TRBV5-6; 7 nucleotides agree with TRBD1. The germline V gene has CDR1 SGHDT and CDR2 YYEEEE. J lost 0 bases, V lost 0 bases, and 7 bases had no gene match. This CDR3 spans 17 amino acids. For the CDR3, the DNA is TGTGCCAGCAGCTTGGCCGGGGACAGCCAGAGCACAGATACGCAGTATTTT. It yields the protein CASSLAGDSQSTDTQYF. The full variable domain, in which reference TRBV5-6 and TRBJ2-3 provide the parts outside the CDR3, is DAGVTQSPTHLIKTRGQQVTLRCSPKSGHDTVSWYQQALGQGPQFIFQYYEEEERQRGNFPDRFSGHQFPNYSSELNVNALLLGDSALYLCASSLAGDSQSTDTQYFGPGTRLTVL.

This clonotype was found a few times. J is TRBJ1-5 and V is TRBV6-2 or TRBV6-3; D unclear. The CDR3 runs 19 residues. Germline CDR1 and CDR2: MNHEY and SVGEGT. The V gene lost 4 bases and the J gene lost 0 bases, with 22 bases spanning the gap. DNA for the CDR3: TGTGCCAGCAGTTCAACCCCGTCTCTGAAGGTGTATAGCAATCAGCCCCAGCATTTT. This sequence encodes CASSSTPSLKVYSNQPQHF.

This clonotype has at least ten counts. The rearrangement links TRBV15 to TRBJ2-3, with 14 positions matching TRBD2. Unmatched junction bases numbered 8, after V lost 2 bases and J lost 4 bases. This CDR3 has 18 residues. Germline CDR1 and CDR2: LNHNV and YYDKDF (reference sequence). CDR3 nucleotides: TGTGCCACCAGCAGAACCTATAGGACTAGCGGGGGGCCAGATACGCAGTATTTT. Translated, it gives CATSRTYRTSGGPDTQYF.

The chain uses TRBV15 and TRBJ1-2; D is perhaps TRBD1 (5 bases). The CDR3 contains 12 residues. The V end was cut by 5 bases, the J end by 4 bases, with 8 bases between. From germline, CDR1 is LNHNV and CDR2 YYDKDF (reference sequence). This chain's CDR3 is CATSWGGYGYTF. The CDR3 coding sequence is TGTGCCACCAGCTGGGGCGGCTATGGCTACACCTTC.